The 22 T cell receptor beta chains reported below all come from one sample, sequenced in a study of neoadjuvant nivolumab and ipilimumab in lung cancer. The method was immunoSEQ multiplex PCR; TCRdb's version includes in-frame clones alone and lacks a portion of them. The sample yields roughly 6,900 clones, about nine tenths seen once. Source: tumor tissue, taken after neoadjuvant nivolumab, alone or with ipilimumab, at or shortly before surgery. The receptor source for this set is an adult with non-small cell lung cancer. Some clones in this sample may be carry-over from other donors' samples.

The chain combines TRBV6-1 with TRBJ2-3, with 8 bases fitting TRBD2. CDR3 size: 18 residues. CDR1 is MNHNS, CDR2 SASEGT, per germline. After removal of 3 bases from V and 4 bases from J, the junction contained 15 bases not matched to a gene. CDR3: CASSERGSAGGRADTQYF. For the CDR3, the DNA is TGTGCCAGCAGTGAGCGTGGCTCTGCGGGAGGTAGGGCAGATACGCAGTATTTT.

J is TRBJ1-2 and V is TRBV6-6; 7 bases are a match to TRBD1. Trimming at V came to 10 bases and at J to 0 bases, leaving 5 bases not matched to a gene. Germline CDR1 reads MNHNY; CDR2 reads SVGAGI (reference sequence). This CDR3 is built from 13 residues. CDR3 sequence reads: CATGTESNYGYTF. The CDR3 nucleotides read TGTGCCACCGGGACAGAATCTAACTATGGCTACACCTTC.

J is TRBJ2-1 and V is TRBV11-2; 12 bases agree with TRBD2. Germline V gene data show CDR1 as SGHAT and CDR2 as FQNNGV. The CDR3 runs 15 residues. J lost 8 bases, V lost 5 bases, and 7 bases had no gene match. Written as DNA, the CDR3 is TGTGCCAGCAGCGTTCTAGCGGGAGGGATTGATGAGCAGTTCTTC. The encoded protein is CASSVLAGGIDEQFF.

CDR3 sequence (DNA): TGTGCCAGCAGCCAAGATCTAGGGAGCACCGGGGAGCTGTTTTTT. It specifies CASSQDLGSTGELFF. This sequence joins TRBV4-2 and TRBJ2-2; a possible D gene is TRBD2 (5 bases). The germline CDR1 and CDR2 sequences are LGHNA and YNFKEQ. The V gene lost 0 bases and the J gene lost 4 bases, with 9 bases spanning the gap. This CDR3 comprises 15 residues.

This chain connects TRBV5-5 to TRBJ2-7; no clear D gene. Per germline, CDR1 SGHKS and CDR2 YYEKEE (reference sequence). Trimming left V 4 bases short and J 0 bases short, with 11 bases between. This CDR3 contains 14 residues. The CDR3, as DNA: TGTGCCAGCAGCCCTGGACGTCCCTCCTACGAGCAGTACTTC. Amino acid sequence: CASSPGRPSYEQYF.

This chain uses TRBV5-4 with TRBJ2-2, with TRBD2 matching 10 bases. Germline V gene lookup returns CDR1 SGHNT and CDR2 YYREEE (reference sequence). Trimming removed 4 bases from V and 5 bases from J; junction bases left unmatched: 8. The CDR3 is made up of 16 amino acids. The DNA of the CDR3 is TGTGCCAGCAGCACTCTAGCGGGAGTCGATACCGGGGAGCTGTTTTTT. Residues: CASSTLAGVDTGELFF.

DNA for the CDR3: TGTGCCAGCAGTTACGGGACTAGCGAAGAGACCCAGTACTTC. The encoded protein is CASSYGTSEETQYF. The chain joins TRBV7-9 to TRBJ2-5; 10 nucleotides align to TRBD2. From germline, CDR1 is SEHNR and CDR2 FQNEAQ (reference sequence). Trimming took 6 bases from V and 3 from J; bases not matched to a gene: 4. The CDR3 is made up of 14 amino acids.

The DNA for the CDR3 is TGTGCCATCAGTGACCCTTTCGACAGATACACTGAAGCTTTCTTT. It yields the protein CAISDPFDRYTEAFF. J is TRBJ1-1 and V is TRBV10-3; weak D call: TRBD1 (5 bases). Trimming took off 3 bases at V and 3 bases at J, with 14 bases between the two ends. The CDR3 is made up of 15 amino acids. In germline, CDR1 is ENHRY, CDR2 SYGVKD.

The V call is TRBV29-1, the J call TRBJ1-4; D perhaps matches TRBD1 (6 bases). Germline CDR1 is SQVTM and CDR2 is ANQGSEA. This CDR3 contains 13 residues. V lost 0 bases and J 8 bases, leaving 10 bases between the germline ends. The CDR3 spells CSVEEDRGEKLFF. The CDR3 DNA is TGCAGCGTTGAAGAGGACAGAGGGGAAAAACTGTTTTTT.

This sequence joins TRBV5-6 and TRBJ2-3; D is perhaps TRBD1 or TRBD2 (5 bases each). Between the trimmed V and J ends, which lost 0 bases and 2 bases, there was a span of 16 bases. CDR3 size: 17 residues. Germline V gene lookup returns CDR1 SGHDT and CDR2 YYEEEE. In DNA, the CDR3 is TGTGCCAGCAGCTTGGTAACCCGAGGGGTACACACAGATACGCAGTATTTT. Its translation: CASSLVTRGVHTDTQYF. Filled out from reference TRBV5-6 and TRBJ2-3, the complete variable domain reads DAGVTQSPTHLIKTRGQQVTLRCSPKSGHDTVSWYQQALGQGPQFIFQYYEEEERQRGNFPDRFSGHQFPNYSSELNVNALLLGDSALYLCASSLVTRGVHTDTQYFGPGTRLTVL.

The chain has TRBV30 and TRBJ2-3; TRBD2 might be the D (6 bases). V was cut by 2 bases and J by 1 base, with 13 bases left in between. Germline V gives CDR1 GTSNPN, CDR2 SVGIG (reference sequence). CDR3 size: 15 residues. CDR3 coding DNA: TGTGCCTGGAGTCCCGGGGGACTGCGCACAGATACGCAGTATTTT. This sequence encodes CAWSPGGLRTDTQYF.

The gene calls are TRBV5-1 and TRBJ2-7; D gene ambiguous. CDR1 and CDR2 from the germline V gene are SGHRS and YFSETQ. Trimming stripped 4 bases from V and 0 bases from J, with 5 bases between. The CDR3 length is 12 residues. Written as DNA, the CDR3 is TGCGCCAGCAGCCTCTTCTCCTACGAGCAGTACTTC. Translating it yields CASSLFSYEQYF.

CDR3 sequence (DNA): TGTGCCAGCAGCCCTTATAGCGGGTTGTCCTACGAGCAGTACTTC. This gives the protein CASSPYSGLSYEQYF. The chain uses TRBV7-8 and TRBJ2-7; TRBD2 aligns across 7 bases. V lost 5 bases to trimming and J lost 1 base; unmatched junction nucleotides: 8. The CDR3 sequence is 15 residues long. The germline V gene encodes CDR1 SGHVS and CDR2 FQNEAQ.

The V call is TRBV4-1, the J call TRBJ1-1; D possibly corresponds to TRBD1 (6 bases). V gave up 5 bases and J gave up 1 base, with 14 bases separating them. The V gene's germline CDR1 is MGHRA and CDR2 YSYEKL. The CDR3 loop spans 15 amino acids. The CDR3 DNA reads as TGCGCCAGCAGCAGATCTGGACAGAGGAACACTGAAGCTTTCTTT. This sequence encodes CASSRSGQRNTEAFF.

This clone was seen more than once but under ten times. The chain is built from TRBV15 and TRBJ1-1; D uncertain. Trimming stripped 1 base from V and 0 bases from J, with 3 bases between. Germline-derived CDR1 and CDR2 are LNHNV and YYDKDF (reference sequence). This CDR3 contains 13 residues. CDR3 in amino acids: CATSRALNTEAFF. As DNA, the CDR3 is TGTGCCACCAGCAGAGCCCTGAACACTGAAGCTTTCTTT. The full variable domain, in which reference TRBV15 and TRBJ1-1 provide the parts outside the CDR3, is DAMVIQNPRYQVTQFGKPVTLSCSQTLNHNVMYWYQQKSSQAPKLLFHYYDKDFNNEADTPDNFQSRRPNTSFCFLDIRSPGLGDTAMYLCATSRALNTEAFFGQGTRLTVV.

This clone was seen only once. The chain carries TRBV27 and TRBJ2-1; 8 bases line up with TRBD1. The V gene's germline CDR1 is MNHEY and CDR2 SMNVEV (reference sequence). V dropped 5 bases and J dropped 2; count of bases not matched to a gene: 2. The CDR3 extends over 14 amino acids. The CDR3 sequence: CASSMDRAYNEQFF. Here the CDR3 DNA reads TGTGCCAGCAGTATGGACAGGGCCTACAATGAGCAGTTCTTC.

CDR3 region: CASQDTGGSYEQYF. The CDR3 DNA is TGTGCCAGCCAAGACACAGGGGGCTCCTACGAGCAGTACTTC. V is TRBV28 and J is TRBJ2-7, with 8 bases lining up with TRBD1. J gave up 0 bases and V 8 bases, and 6 bases lay outside the gene matches. Per germline, CDR1 MDHEN and CDR2 SYDVKM. This CDR3 spans 14 amino acids. The variable domain in full, completed from reference TRBV28 and TRBJ2-7, reads DVKVTQSSRYLVKRTGEKVFLECVQDMDHENMFWYRQDPGLGLRLIYFSYDVKMKEKGDIPEGYSVSREKKERFSLILESASTNQTSMYLCASQDTGGSYEQYFGPGTRLTVT.

CDR3 nucleotide sequence: TGTGCCAGCAGCCCAGGGACTAACAATGAGCAGTTCTTC. This translates into CASSPGTNNEQFF. The chain couples TRBV11-3 to TRBJ2-1, with 7 bases fitting TRBD2. CDR3 length: 13 residues. V shed 5 bases, J shed 5 bases, and the junction held 3 bases outside the gene matches. CDR1 is SGHNT, CDR2 YENEEA, per germline.

The V gene is TRBV30, the J gene TRBJ2-5; 9 positions agree with TRBD2. Trimming at V came to 6 bases and at J to 7 bases, leaving 6 bases not matched to a gene. Germline V gene lookup returns CDR1 GTSNPN and CDR2 SVGIG (reference sequence). The CDR3 spans 12 residues. The CDR3 DNA reads TGTGCCTGTAGGTTAGCGGGAGCGACCCAGTACTTC. Amino acid sequence: CACRLAGATQYF. Together with reference TRBV30 and TRBJ2-5, the CDR3 gives the full variable domain: SQTIHQWPATLVQPVGSPLSLECTVEGTSNPNLYWYRQAAGRGLQLLFYSVGIGQISSEVPQNLSASRPQDRQFILSSKKLLLSDSGFYLCACRLAGATQYFGPGTRLLVL.

The V call is TRBV18, the J call TRBJ2-1; D uncertain. This CDR3 spans 15 amino acids. Germline values: CDR1 KGHSH, CDR2 LQKENI. Deletions cut 8 bases from V and 4 bases from J, with 18 bases between. The CDR3, as DNA: TGTGCCAGCACGTCCGCCGTGGGCCCGTACAATGAGCAGTTCTTC. Its protein is CASTSAVGPYNEQFF. Based on the CDR3 plus reference TRBV18 and TRBJ2-1, the full variable domain is NAGVMQNPRHLVRRRGQEARLRCSPMKGHSHVYWYRQLPEEGLKFMVYLQKENIIDESGMPKERFSAEFPKEGPSILRIQQVVRGDSAAYFCASTSAVGPYNEQFFGPGTRLTVL.

This chain uses TRBV4-1 with TRBJ1-4; D remains ambiguous. V shed 3 bases and J shed 1 base, with 12 bases lying between them. Germline CDR1 is MGHRA and CDR2 is YSYEKL. The CDR3 spans 16 residues. CDR3 sequence (DNA): TGCGCCAGCAGCCATACTGGCGACCTAACTAATGAAAAACTGTTTTTT. Translated: CASSHTGDLTNEKLFF.

This rearrangement joins TRBV4-1 to TRBJ1-5; D uncertain. The V end was cut by 0 bases, the J end by 3 bases, with 9 bases between. The CDR3 consists of 15 residues. From germline, CDR1 is MGHRA and CDR2 YSYEKL. CDR3 sequence: CASSQEEGTNQPQHF. CDR3 nucleotides: TGCGCCAGCAGCCAAGAGGAGGGCACCAATCAGCCCCAGCATTTT.